The source of this TCR beta chain is a study of T cells in Graves' hyperthyroidism and ophthalmopathy. Broader study findings: Appearing also in blood were most of the thyroid clonotypes expanded above 0.001.

This clonotype was detected a few times. Its specificity is unknown. Template material for amplifying TCR beta CDR3 regions consisted of RNA transcripts. The study used the HTBI primer set for a first-round RT-PCR of the TCR CDR3. One entry per CDR3 protein results from TCRdb running MiXCR on the multiplex PCR reads. The sample yields about 560,000 distinct CDR3 sequences, around 17% seen once. The CDR3 runs 13 residues. Germline loops: CDR1 SEHNR, CDR2 FQNEAQ (reference sequence). The V end was cut by 1 base, the J end by 6 bases, with 10 bases between. The genes are TRBV7-9 and TRBJ2-7; D is undetermined. The sequencing sample was made of blood. The clonotype was recovered from a woman between 18 and 30 years old with Graves' hyperthyroidism. The CDR3 DNA sequence: TGTGCCAGCAGCTTAGACCCGTACATCGAGCAGTACTTC. It codes for CASSLDPYIEQYF.